Only a few counts were recorded for the clone carrying this T cell receptor (beta chain). What it binds is unknown. The data belong to a study of cytomegalovirus exposure and HLA in healthy donors. Study-wide results and limits: Per a prior analysis, the majority of TCR beta V segments were productive roughly 90% or roughly 30% of the time. There was a cluster of highly shared sequence variants that was likely a sequencing artifact. Researchers counted approximately 160 TCR beta chains as cytomegalovirus-associated.

60 Vbeta and 13 Jbeta primers were used in PCR. Profiled with immunoSEQ multiplex PCR; TCRdb holds only in-frame clones, not every one. Of about 160,000 clones in the sample, roughly 85% were seen once. Germline CDR1 and CDR2: MGHRA and YSYEKL. The CDR3 is 18 amino acids. Trimming pared 4 bases from V and 5 bases from J, leaving 24 bases between. The specimen was PBMCs. The gene calls are TRBV4-1 and TRBJ2-1; possibly TRBD2 for D (7 bases). The TCR was taken from a woman in her forties or fifties in good health and CMV-seropositive. The DNA of the CDR3 is TGCGCCAGCAGCCTCCTCCTGGGGGGGGCCGTATATAACAATGAGCAGTTCTTC. Translated, it gives CASSLLLGGAVYNNEQFF.